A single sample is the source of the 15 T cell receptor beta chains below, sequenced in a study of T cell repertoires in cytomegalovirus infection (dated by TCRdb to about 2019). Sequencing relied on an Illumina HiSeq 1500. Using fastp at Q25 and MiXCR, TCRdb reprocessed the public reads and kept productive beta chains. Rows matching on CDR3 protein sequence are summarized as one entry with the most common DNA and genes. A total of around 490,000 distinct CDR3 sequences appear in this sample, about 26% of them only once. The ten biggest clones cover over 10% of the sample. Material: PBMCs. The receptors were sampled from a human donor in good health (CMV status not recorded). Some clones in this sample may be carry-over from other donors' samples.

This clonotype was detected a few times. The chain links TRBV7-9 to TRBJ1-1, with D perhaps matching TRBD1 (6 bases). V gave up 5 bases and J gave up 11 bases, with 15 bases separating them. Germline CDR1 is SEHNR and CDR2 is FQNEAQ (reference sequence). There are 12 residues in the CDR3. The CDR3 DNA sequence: TGTGCCAGCAGCCCCCCCGGGGGGCTGGCTTTCTTT. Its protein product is CASSPPGGLAFF.

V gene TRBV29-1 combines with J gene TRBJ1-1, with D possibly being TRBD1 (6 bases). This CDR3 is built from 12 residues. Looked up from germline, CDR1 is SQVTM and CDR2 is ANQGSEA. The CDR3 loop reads CSVLTGNTEAFF. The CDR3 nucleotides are TGCAGTGTACTGACAGGGAACACTGAAGCTTTCTTT. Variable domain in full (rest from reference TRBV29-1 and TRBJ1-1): SAVISQKPSRDICQRGTSLTIQCQVDSQVTMMFWYRQQPGQSLTLIATANQGSEATYESGFVIDKFPISRPNLTFSTLTVSNMSPEDSSIYLCSVLTGNTEAFFGQGTRLTVV.

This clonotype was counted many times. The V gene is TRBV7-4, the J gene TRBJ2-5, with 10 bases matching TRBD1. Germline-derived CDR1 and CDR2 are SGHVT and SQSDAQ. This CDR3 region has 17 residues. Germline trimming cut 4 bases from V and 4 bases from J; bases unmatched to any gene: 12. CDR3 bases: TGTGCCAGCAGCTCTACCCCGGACAGGGGGAGGGCAGAGACCCAGTACTTC. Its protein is CASSSTPDRGRAETQYF.

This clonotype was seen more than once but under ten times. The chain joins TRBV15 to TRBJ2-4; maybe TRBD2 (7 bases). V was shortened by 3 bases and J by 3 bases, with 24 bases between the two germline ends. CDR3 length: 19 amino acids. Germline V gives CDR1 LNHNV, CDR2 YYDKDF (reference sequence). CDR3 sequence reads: CATSSDRRLWEGGKNIQYF. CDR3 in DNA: TGTGCCACCAGCAGCGACAGGCGTCTTTGGGAGGGAGGCAAAAACATTCAGTACTTC.

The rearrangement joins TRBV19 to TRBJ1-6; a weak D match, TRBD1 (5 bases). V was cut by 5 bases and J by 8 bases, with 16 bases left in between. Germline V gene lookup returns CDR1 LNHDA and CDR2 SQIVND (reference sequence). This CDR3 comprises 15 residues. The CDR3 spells CASSGSGGVDSPLHF. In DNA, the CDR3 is TGTGCCAGTAGTGGCTCGGGGGGGGTTGATTCACCCCTCCACTTT.

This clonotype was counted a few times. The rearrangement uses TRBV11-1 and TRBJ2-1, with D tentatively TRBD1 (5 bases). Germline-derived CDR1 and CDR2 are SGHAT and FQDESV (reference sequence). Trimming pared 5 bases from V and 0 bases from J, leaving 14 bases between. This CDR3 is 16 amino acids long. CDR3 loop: CASSLRPQGSYNEQFF. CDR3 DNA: TGTGCCAGCAGCCTCCGACCCCAGGGCTCCTACAATGAGCAGTTCTTC.

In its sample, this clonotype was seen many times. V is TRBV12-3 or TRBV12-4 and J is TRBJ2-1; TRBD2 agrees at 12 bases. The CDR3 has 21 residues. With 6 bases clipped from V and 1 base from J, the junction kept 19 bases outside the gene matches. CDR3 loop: CASRQPAMASGRAQSYNEQFF. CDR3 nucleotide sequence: TGTGCCAGCAGGCAACCCGCCATGGCTAGCGGGAGGGCCCAGTCCTACAATGAGCAGTTCTTC.

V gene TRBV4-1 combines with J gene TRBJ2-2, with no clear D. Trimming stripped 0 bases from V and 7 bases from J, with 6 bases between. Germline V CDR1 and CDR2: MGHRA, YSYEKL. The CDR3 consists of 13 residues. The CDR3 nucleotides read TGCGCCAGCAGCCAAGAGGACGGCGGGGAGCTGTTTTTT. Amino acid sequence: CASSQEDGGELFF.

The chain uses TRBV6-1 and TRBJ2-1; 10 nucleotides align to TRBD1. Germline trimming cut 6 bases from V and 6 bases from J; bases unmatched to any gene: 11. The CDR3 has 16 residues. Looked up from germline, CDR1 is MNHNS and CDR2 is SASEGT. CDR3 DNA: TGTGCCAGCAGGCCCCCCGGGACAGGGGCGGGCAATGAGCAGTTCTTC. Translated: CASRPPGTGAGNEQFF.

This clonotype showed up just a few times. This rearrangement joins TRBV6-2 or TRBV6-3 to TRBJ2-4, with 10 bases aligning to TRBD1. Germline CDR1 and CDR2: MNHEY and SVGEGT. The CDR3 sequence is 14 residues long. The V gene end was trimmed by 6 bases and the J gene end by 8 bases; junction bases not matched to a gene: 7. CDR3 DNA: TGTGCCAGCAGCTCGGGACAGGGGCCCGACATTCAGTACTTC. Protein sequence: CASSSGQGPDIQYF.

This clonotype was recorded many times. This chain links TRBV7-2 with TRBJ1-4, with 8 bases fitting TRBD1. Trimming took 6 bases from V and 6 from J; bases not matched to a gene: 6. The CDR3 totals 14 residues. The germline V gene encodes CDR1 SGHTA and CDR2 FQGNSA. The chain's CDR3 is CASSFDRGDEKLFF. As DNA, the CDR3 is TGTGCCAGCAGTTTTGACAGGGGTGATGAAAAACTGTTTTTT.

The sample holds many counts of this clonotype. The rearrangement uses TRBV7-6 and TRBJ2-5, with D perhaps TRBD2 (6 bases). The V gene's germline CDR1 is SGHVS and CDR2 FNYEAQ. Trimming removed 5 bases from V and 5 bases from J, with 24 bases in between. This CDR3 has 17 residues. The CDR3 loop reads CASSPERGEVAWETQYF. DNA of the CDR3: TGTGCCAGCAGCCCCGAACGCGGGGAGGTAGCGTGGGAGACCCAGTACTTC.

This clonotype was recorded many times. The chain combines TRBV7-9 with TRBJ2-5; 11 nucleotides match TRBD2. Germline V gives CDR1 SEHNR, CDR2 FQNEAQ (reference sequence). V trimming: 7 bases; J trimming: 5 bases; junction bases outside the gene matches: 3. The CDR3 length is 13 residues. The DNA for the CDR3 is TGTGCCAGCATGCTAGCGGGAGGTGAGACCCAGTACTTC. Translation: CASMLAGGETQYF.

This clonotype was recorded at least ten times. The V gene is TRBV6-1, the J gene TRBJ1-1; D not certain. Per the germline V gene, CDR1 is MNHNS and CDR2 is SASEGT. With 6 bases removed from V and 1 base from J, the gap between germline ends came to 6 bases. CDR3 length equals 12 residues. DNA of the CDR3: TGTGCCAGCAGACTGGGGAACACTGAAGCTTTCTTT. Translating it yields CASRLGNTEAFF.

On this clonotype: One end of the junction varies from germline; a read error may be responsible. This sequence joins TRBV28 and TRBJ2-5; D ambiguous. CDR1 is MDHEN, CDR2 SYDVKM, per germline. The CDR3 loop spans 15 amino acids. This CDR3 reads CASSFGVSRKETQNF. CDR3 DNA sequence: TGTGCCAGCAGTTTTGGGGTTTCGCGTAAAGAGACCCAGAACTTC.